This T cell receptor (beta chain) comes out of a study of molecular identifiers for immune sequencing clone quantification listed by TCRdb under 2018. Regarding the study in general: For a replicate experiment, RNA from around 20,000 or 100,000 naive CD8 T cells was divided into five aliquots, of which four were sequenced. This methods study benchmarked molecular-identifier clustering-based TCR repertoire sequencing (MIDCIRS) and TCR RNA copy counting, using CD8 T cells to do so.

A word on this clonotype: Its antigen remains undetermined. Base qualities were left out, and no much larger clone turns up one base away.

Receptors were amplified or captured by PCR. Sequenced using a NextSeq 500. Bulk TCR libraries were made following a previously described method, with the TCR primers given in Table S5. Total RNA was purified with the Qiagen AllPrep DNA/RNA kit. Before analysis, reads from multiple sequencing runs of one library were combined. For the original study's pipeline: Only reads with exact TCR constant sequence were kept, trimmed to 150 nt, and grouped by their 12-nt molecular barcodes. Reads within each barcode group were sub-clustered using a 15% Levenshtein threshold, and quality-weighted consensus sequences were constructed for each RNA molecule. Non-functional sequences were excluded, and lower-count sequences lying one edit away from another sequence were also excluded. Based on fitting two negative binomial distributions, any barcode sub-cluster with under 20% of the maximum read count was discarded. The public reads were reanalyzed by TCRdb: fastp trimming at Q25, MiXCR alignment, in-frame beta chains only. Identical CDR3 protein sequences are pooled into one entry, listed with their most common genes and DNA. For this entry, the V and J calls and clone size follow TCRdb and not the study's own pipeline. The sample table contains about 97,000 distinct CDR3 sequences; only one count was recorded for about 35% of them. The leading ten clones occupy 9.7% of the sample.

Relative to germline, V is 5 bases shorter and J is 5 bases shorter, with 16 bases between their ends. Taken from the germline V gene, the CDR1 and CDR2 loops are SGHTA and FQGTGA. The cysteine opens and the phenylalanine closes a CDR3 of 15 amino acids. The sequence is cut down to CDR3 DNA, 45 bases in frame from base 1. Findings and caveats that apply to the study as a whole: A single cell's worth of spiked-in Jurkat TCR RNA was reported detectable even among some 920,000 naive CD8 T cells. In CMV-specific effector cells, clones with more than 20 RNA copies accounted for over 98% of molecules, whereas in naive cells such clones accounted for under 1%. The sizes of highly expanded clones could end up underestimated when identical TCR molecules share a barcode. The naive libraries included spiked-in Jurkat TCR RNA (10 copies' worth), and this Jurkat TCR RNA is not part of the donor repertoire. Modeling gave around 3.3 recovered TCR RNA copies per cell versus about 10 by digital PCR, implying approximately 30% capture efficiency. When barcode sub-clustering was omitted, TCR diversity was inflated by chimeric consensus sequences, with chimeras reaching as high as 47%.

Libraries of naive CD8 T cells were built from about 21,000 to 970,000 sorted cells, with 10%, 30% or 50% of the purified RNA used. Naive CD8 T cells were FACS-sorted as CD8+CD4-CCR7+CD45RA+ on a BD FACSAria II into RLT Plus buffer. To test detection sensitivity, Jurkat RNA equal to ten TCR copies was added to samples of roughly 18,000-1,000,000 naive CD8 T cells. CD8 T cells were enriched with RosetteSep CD8+ T Cell Enrichment Cocktail and Ficoll-Paque, followed by ACK red cell lysis. The TCR was taken from a human donor in good health. Some libraries in this study had Jurkat cell RNA spiked in. In this chain, TRBV7-3 is recombined with TRBJ2-1; the D segment is perhaps TRBD1 or TRBD2, each sharing 6 matched bases. Sequences were obtained from naive CD8+ T cells from blood, with Jurkat cell RNA spiked in. Read against the paper, the sample's cell subset or site label means: FACS-sorted CD8+CD4-CCR7+CD45RA+ naive T cells. The CDR3: CASSLGGSLHNEQFF. The nucleotide sequence is given as TGTGCCAGCAGCCTAGGGGGGTCACTACACAATGAGCAGTTCTTC.